The T cell receptor beta chain under discussion was sequenced for a study of blood T cells in healthy people across ages. Whole-study findings and limits: Both naive CD4+ cell counts and diversity were greater in long-lived donors than in aged donors.

This clonotype was seen a handful of times. Its antigen is not known. This CDR3 has 16 residues. V lost 3 bases to trimming and J lost 7 bases; unmatched junction nucleotides: 10. The use of a sample-barcoded 5' primer and a J-beta primer mix characterized a second PCR of roughly 6 to 12 cycles. TCRdb fed the 5' RACE reads into MiXCR, producing one record per CDR3 protein. The sample includes fewer than 1,200,000 distinct CDR3 sequences, almost 25% of them seen just once. This same sample was also part of a study on T cells of mothers and their children. Turning to that study: A second PCR was performed with the M1S primer. This primer added sample barcodes and 2-4 random nucleotides.

The TCR was taken from a girl aged 2-10 years in good health. Sequencing used blood. V is TRBV12-3 or TRBV12-4 and J is TRBJ2-1; 9 bases agree with TRBD2. Written as DNA, the CDR3 is TGTGCCAGCAGTTTCGGTGCGGGAGGGCCGGGTAATGAGCAGTTCTTC. The encoded protein is CASSFGAGGPGNEQFF.